This T cell receptor beta chain was profiled in a study of T cell changes during pregnancy in multiple sclerosis. CDR1 is MDHEN and CDR2 is SYDVKM in the germline V gene. The CDR3 runs 14 residues. V lost 3 bases and J 4 bases, leaving 10 bases between the germline ends. Clones were sequenced by immunoSEQ multiplex PCR, and TCRdb holds only the in-frame ones, with some missing. The sample yields 60,000 to 85,000 clones, about 90% seen once. This clonotype was obtained from a female donor in good health, enrolled as a control in a pregnancy study. The starting material was peripheral blood, obtained in the second trimester of pregnancy. The chain recombines TRBV28 with TRBJ2-1, with D unclear. DNA of the CDR3: TGTGCCAGCAGTTTTTCGTTCGGTTACAATGAGCAGTTCTTC. Its protein is CASSFSFGYNEQFF. Full variable domain (remainder filled in from reference TRBV28 and TRBJ2-1): DVKVTQSSRYLVKRTGEKVFLECVQDMDHENMFWYRQDPGLGLRLIYFSYDVKMKEKGDIPEGYSVSREKKERFSLILESASTNQTSMYLCASSFSFGYNEQFFGPGTRLTVL.